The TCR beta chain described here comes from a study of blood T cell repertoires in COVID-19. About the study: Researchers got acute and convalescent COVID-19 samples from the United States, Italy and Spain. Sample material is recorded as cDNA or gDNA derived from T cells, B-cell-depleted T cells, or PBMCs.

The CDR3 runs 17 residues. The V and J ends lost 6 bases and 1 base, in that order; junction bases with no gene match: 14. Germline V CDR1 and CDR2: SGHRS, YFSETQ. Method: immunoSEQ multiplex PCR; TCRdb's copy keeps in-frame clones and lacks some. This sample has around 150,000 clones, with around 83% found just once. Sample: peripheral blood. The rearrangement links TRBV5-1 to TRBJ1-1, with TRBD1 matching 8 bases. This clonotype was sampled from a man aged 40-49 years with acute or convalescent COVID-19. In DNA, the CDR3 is TGCGCCAGCAATTTGGCTAGGCCGACAGGGGCGAACACTGAAGCTTTCTTT. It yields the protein CASNLARPTGANTEAFF.